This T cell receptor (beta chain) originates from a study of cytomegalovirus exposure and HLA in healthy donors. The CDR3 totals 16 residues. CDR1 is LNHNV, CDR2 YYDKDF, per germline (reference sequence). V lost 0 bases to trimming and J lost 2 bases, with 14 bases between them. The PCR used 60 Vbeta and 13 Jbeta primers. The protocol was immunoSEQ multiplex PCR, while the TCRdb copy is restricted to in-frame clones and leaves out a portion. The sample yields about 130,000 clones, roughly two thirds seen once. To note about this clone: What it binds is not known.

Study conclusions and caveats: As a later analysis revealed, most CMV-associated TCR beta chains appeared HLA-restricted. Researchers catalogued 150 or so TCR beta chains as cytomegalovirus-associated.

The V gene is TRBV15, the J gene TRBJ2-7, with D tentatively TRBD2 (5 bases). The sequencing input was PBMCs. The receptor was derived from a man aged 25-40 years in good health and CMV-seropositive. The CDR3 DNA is TGTGCCACCAGCAGAGATATGGGCGGGCTAACCTACGAGCAGTACTTC. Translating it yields CATSRDMGGLTYEQYF.